This T cell receptor beta chain derives from a study of monozygotic twins with cystic fibrosis. Only in-frame clones appear in the TCRdb table, and some are missing; sequencing was by immunoSEQ multiplex PCR. The data hold about 21,000 clones, with about 90% observed a single time. Concerning this clone: Its cognate antigen is unknown.

Study-wide results and caveats: Unrelated CF individuals shared fewer identical clonotypes than monozygotic CF twins.

Trimming stripped 3 bases from V and 8 bases from J, with 14 bases between. The germline gives CDR1 MNHNS, CDR2 SASEGT. This CDR3 comprises 14 residues. This chain connects TRBV6-1 to TRBJ2-1; no reliable D call. The TCR was taken from a girl aged 2 to 9 with cystic fibrosis. The sequenced material came from blood. For the CDR3, the DNA is TGTGCCAGCAGTGACGTAGCCCGCGTTGATGAGCAGTTCTTC. This translates into CASSDVARVDEQFF.